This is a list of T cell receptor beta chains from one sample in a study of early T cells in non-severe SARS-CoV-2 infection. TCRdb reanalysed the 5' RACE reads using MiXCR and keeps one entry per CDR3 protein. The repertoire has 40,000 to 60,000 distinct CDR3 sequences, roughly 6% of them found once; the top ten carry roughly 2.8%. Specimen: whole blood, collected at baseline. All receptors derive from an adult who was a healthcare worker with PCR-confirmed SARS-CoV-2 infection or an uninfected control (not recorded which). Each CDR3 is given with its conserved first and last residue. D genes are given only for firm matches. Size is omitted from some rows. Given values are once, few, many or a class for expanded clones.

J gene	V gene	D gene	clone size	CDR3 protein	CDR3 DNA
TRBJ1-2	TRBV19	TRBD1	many	CASRGQAGYGYTF	TGTGCCAGTAGGGGACAGGCGGGCTATGGCTACACCTTC
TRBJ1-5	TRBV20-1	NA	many	CSARDPRQAVYNQPQHF	TGCAGTGCTAGAGACCCCCGGCAGGCCGTATACAATCAGCCCCAGCATTTT
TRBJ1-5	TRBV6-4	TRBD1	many	CASSDSLTPTRTGRNQPQHF	TGTGCCAGCAGTGACTCGCTTACTCCTACGAGGACAGGGCGCAATCAGCCCCAGCATTTT
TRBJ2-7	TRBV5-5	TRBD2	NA	CASSLAGLAADEQYF	TGTGCCAGCAGCTTGGCGGGACTAGCTGCCGACGAGCAGTACTTC
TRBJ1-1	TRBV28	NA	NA	CASSLLYFGRNEAFF	TGTGCCAGCAGTTTATTGTACTTCGGAAGGAATGAAGCTTTCTTT
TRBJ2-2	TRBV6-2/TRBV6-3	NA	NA	CASSYLKGSGTGELFF	TGTGCCAGCAGTTACCTCAAAGGGAGCGGAACCGGGGAGCTGTTTTTT
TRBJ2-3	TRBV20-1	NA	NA	CSAGARVTGTDTQYF	TGCAGTGCTGGTGCGAGGGTGACCGGCACAGATACGCAGTATTTT
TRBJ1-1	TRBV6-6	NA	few	CASILAPLNTEAFF	TGTGCCAGCATACTGGCCCCACTGAACACTGAAGCTTTCTTT
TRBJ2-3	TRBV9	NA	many	CASSVDGDRVDTQYF	TGTGCCAGCAGCGTAGACGGGGACCGGGTAGATACGCAGTATTTT
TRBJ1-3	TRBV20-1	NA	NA	CSVGGGNTIYF	TGCAGTGTAGGGGGTGGAAACACCATATATTTT
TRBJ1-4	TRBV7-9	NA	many	CASSPIGANEKLFF	TGTGCCAGCAGCCCGATTGGGGCTAATGAAAAACTGTTTTTT
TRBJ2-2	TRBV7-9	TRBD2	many	CASSALAGARYTGELFF	TGTGCCAGCAGCGCCTTAGCGGGGGCTCGTTACACCGGGGAGCTGTTTTTT
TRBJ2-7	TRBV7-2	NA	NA	CASSGNRVSYEQYF	TGTGCCAGCAGCGGAAACAGGGTGTCCTACGAGCAGTACTTC
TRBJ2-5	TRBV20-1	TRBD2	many	CSASGLAETQYF	TGCAGTGCTTCGGGACTAGCCGAGACCCAGTACTTC
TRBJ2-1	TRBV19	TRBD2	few	CASRTLAGDGNEQFF	TGTGCCAGTAGAACACTAGCGGGGGATGGCAATGAGCAGTTCTTC
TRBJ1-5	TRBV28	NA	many	CASSLAVFGSGARTVKRFFQPQHF	TGTGCCAGCAGTTTAGCAGTCTTTGGTTCGGGGGCTAGGACAGTAAAGAGGTTTTTTCAGCCCCAGCATTTT
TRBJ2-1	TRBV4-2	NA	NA	CASRTRSSYNEQFF	TGTGCCAGCCGTACACGGAGCTCCTACAATGAGCAGTTCTTC
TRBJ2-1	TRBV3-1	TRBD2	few	CASSQGTSGGLEQFF	TGTGCCAGCAGCCAAGGGACTAGCGGGGGACTTGAGCAGTTCTTC